This TCR beta chain was observed in a study of blood T cell repertoires in COVID-19. For the study at large: Some COVID-19 samples were acute and others convalescent; all came from the United States, Italy and Spain. PBMCs, B-cell-depleted T cells, or T cells provided the cDNA or gDNA that made up the material.

The germline CDR1 and CDR2 sequences are SGHAT and FQNNGV. V shed 0 bases and J 4 bases; nucleotides not matched to a gene: 7. This CDR3 is 16 amino acids long. Original methodology: The authors estimated nucleated cell counts from reference gene primer amplification. Using immunoSEQ multiplex PCR, the repertoire was profiled, and TCRdb retains in-frame clones only, with some absent. The V and J calls and clone size were taken over from that table, and D and trimming were inferred from the DNA. This repertoire shows about 170,000 clones, under 85% found once; its top ten account for about 3%. The V gene is TRBV11-2, the J gene TRBJ2-7; TRBD2 agrees at 9 bases. The sample taken for sequencing was peripheral blood. This TCR came from a man in his 70s with acute or convalescent COVID-19. The CDR3 is CASSLEGSGSWYEQYF. For the CDR3, the DNA is TGTGCCAGCAGCTTAGAGGGTAGCGGGAGTTGGTACGAGCAGTACTTC.